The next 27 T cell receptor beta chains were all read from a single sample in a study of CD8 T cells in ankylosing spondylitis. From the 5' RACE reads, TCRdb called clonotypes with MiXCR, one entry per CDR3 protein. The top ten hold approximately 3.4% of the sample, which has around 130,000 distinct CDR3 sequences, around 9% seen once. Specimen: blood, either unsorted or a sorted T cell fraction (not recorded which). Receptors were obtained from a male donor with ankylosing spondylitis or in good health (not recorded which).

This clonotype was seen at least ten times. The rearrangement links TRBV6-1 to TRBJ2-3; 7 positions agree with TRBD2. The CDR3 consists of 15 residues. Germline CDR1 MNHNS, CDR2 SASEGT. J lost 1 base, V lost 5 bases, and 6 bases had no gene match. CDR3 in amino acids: CASSQGAGGTDTQYF. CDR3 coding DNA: TGTGCCAGCAGTCAAGGGGCGGGAGGCACAGATACGCAGTATTTT.

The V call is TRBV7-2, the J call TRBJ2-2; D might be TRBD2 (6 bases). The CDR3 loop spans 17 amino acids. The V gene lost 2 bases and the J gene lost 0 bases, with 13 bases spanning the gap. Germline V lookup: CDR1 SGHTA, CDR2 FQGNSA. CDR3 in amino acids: CASSLFWAGTNTGELFF. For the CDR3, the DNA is TGTGCCAGCAGCTTATTTTGGGCGGGAACGAACACCGGGGAGCTGTTTTTT.

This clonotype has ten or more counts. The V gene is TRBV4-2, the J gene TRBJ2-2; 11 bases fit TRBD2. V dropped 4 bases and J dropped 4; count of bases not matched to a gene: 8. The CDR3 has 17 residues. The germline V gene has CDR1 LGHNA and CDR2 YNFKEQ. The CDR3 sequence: CASSPGGLAGLTGELFF. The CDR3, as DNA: TGTGCCAGCAGCCCAGGAGGACTAGCGGGTCTCACCGGGGAGCTGTTTTTT.

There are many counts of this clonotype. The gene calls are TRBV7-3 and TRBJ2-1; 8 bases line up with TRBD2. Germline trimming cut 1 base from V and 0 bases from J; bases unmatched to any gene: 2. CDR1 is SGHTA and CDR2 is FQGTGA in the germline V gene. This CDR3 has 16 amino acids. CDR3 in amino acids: CASSLISGSSYNEQFF. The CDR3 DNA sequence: TGTGCCAGCAGCTTAATCAGCGGGAGCTCCTACAATGAGCAGTTCTTC.

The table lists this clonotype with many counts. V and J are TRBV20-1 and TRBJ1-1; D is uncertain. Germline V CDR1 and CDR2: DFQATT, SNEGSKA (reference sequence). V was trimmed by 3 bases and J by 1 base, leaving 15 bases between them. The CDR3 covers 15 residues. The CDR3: CSASKGPGPNTEAFF. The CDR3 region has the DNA TGCAGTGCTAGTAAAGGGCCCGGGCCGAACACTGAAGCTTTCTTT.

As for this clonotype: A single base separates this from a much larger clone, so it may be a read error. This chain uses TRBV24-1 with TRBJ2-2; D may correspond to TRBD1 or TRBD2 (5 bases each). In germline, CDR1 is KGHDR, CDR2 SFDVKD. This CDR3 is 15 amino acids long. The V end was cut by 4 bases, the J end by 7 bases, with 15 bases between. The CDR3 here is CATSDSGTTNGELFF. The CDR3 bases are TGTGCCACCAGTGACTCCGGGACGACGAACGGGGAGCTGTTTTTT.

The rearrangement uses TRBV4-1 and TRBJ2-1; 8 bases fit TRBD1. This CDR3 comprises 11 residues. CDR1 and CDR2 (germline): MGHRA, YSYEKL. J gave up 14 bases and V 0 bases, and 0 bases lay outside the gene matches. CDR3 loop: CASSQEGQEFF. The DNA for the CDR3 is TGCGCCAGCAGCCAAGAGGGACAGGAGTTCTTC.

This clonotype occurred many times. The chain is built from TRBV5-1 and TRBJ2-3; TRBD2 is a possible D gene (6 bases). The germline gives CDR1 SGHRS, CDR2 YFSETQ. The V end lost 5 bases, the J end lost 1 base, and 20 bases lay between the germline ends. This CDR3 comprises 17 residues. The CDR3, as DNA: TGCGCCAGCAGGTCTTTAAAGGAGGGTGGTCGCACAGATACGCAGTATTTT. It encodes CASRSLKEGGRTDTQYF.

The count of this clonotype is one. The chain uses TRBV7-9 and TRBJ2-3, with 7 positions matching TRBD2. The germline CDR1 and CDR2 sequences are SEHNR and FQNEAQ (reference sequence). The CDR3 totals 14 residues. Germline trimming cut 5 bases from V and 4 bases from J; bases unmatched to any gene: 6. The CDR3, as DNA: TGTGCCAGCAGCCGTAGCGGGCTTGCAGATACGCAGTATTTT. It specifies CASSRSGLADTQYF.

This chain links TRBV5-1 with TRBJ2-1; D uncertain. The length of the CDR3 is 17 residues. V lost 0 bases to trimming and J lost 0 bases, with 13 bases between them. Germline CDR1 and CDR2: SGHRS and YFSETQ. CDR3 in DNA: TGCGCCAGCAGCTTGGCCTCAACCCTCAGCTCCTACAATGAGCAGTTCTTC. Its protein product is CASSLASTLSSYNEQFF.

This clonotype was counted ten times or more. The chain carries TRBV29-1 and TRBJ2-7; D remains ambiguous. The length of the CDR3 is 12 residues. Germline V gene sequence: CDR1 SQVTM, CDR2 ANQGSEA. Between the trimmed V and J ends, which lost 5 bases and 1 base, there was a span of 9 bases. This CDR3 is CSVLGLSYEQYF. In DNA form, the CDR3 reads TGCAGCGTTCTGGGTTTATCCTACGAGCAGTACTTC.

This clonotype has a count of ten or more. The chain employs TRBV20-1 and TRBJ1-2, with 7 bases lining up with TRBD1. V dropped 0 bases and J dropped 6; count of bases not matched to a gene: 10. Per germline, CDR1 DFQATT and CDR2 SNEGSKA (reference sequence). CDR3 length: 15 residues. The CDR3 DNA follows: TGCAGTGCTAGAGATTCCGGACAGGACCCCGATGGCTACACCTTC. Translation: CSARDSGQDPDGYTF.

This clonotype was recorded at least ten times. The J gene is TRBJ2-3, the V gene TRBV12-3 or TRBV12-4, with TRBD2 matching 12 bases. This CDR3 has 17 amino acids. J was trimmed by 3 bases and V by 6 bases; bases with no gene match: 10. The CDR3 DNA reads TGTGCCAGCAGGGGGGGTCGGACTAGCGGGACAACAGATACGCAGTATTTT. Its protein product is CASRGGRTSGTTDTQYF.

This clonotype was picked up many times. In nucleotides, the CDR3 is TGTGCCAGCAACACGGGACTAGTGTACGAGCAGTACTTC. Translating gives CASNTGLVYEQYF. The genes are TRBV7-2 and TRBJ2-7, with 8 bases lining up with TRBD2. Losses at the gene ends were 7 bases for V and 4 bases for J; bases not matched to a gene: 6. The CDR3 extends over 13 amino acids. Germline V gives CDR1 SGHTA, CDR2 FQGNSA.

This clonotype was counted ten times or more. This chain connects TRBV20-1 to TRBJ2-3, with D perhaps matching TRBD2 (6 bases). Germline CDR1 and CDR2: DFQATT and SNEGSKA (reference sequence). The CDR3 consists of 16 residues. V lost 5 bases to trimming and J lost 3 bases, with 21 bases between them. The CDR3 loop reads CSAANDWREGTDTQYF. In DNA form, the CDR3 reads TGCAGTGCTGCGAATGATTGGCGGGAAGGGACAGATACGCAGTATTTT.

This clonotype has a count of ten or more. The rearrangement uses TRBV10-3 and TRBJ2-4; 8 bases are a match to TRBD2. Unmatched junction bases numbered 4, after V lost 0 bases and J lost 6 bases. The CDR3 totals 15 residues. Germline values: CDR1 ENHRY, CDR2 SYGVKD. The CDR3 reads CAISESPGGVNIQYF. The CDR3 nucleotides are TGTGCCATCAGTGAGTCTCCGGGAGGGGTAAACATTCAGTACTTC.

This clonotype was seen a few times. The CDR3 sequence: CATSRDLASGGGKETQYF. CDR3 sequence (DNA): TGTGCCACCAGCAGAGATCTCGCCTCGGGGGGGGGAAAAGAGACCCAGTACTTC. The genes are TRBV15 and TRBJ2-5; 8 positions match TRBD2. Trimming removed 0 bases from V and 3 bases from J; junction bases left unmatched: 12. The germline V gene encodes CDR1 LNHNV and CDR2 YYDKDF (reference sequence). The CDR3 consists of 18 residues.

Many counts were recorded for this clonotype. CDR3: CASSQVSAHEQFF. The CDR3, as DNA: TGCGCCAGCAGCCAAGTATCCGCGCATGAGCAGTTCTTC. The chain links TRBV4-1 to TRBJ2-1, with D unresolved. Germline V gene sequence: CDR1 MGHRA, CDR2 YSYEKL. This CDR3 contains 13 residues. Deletions cut 1 base from V and 8 bases from J, with 9 bases between.

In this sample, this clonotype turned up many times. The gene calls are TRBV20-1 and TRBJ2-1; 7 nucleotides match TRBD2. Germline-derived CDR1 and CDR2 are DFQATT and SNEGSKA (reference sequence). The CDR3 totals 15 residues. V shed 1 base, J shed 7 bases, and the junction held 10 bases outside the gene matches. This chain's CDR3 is CSARVPSGYWNEQFF. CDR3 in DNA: TGCAGTGCTAGAGTGCCTAGCGGATACTGGAATGAGCAGTTCTTC.

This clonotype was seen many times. CDR3 residues: CASSRLPGVGADTQYF. CDR3 in DNA: TGTGCCAGCAGCCGGTTACCGGGAGTGGGCGCAGATACGCAGTATTTT. This chain connects TRBV7-2 to TRBJ2-3; D is possibly TRBD2 (6 bases). V gave up 5 bases and J gave up 4 bases, with 19 bases separating them. The CDR3 totals 16 residues. The germline CDR1 and CDR2 sequences are SGHTA and FQGNSA.

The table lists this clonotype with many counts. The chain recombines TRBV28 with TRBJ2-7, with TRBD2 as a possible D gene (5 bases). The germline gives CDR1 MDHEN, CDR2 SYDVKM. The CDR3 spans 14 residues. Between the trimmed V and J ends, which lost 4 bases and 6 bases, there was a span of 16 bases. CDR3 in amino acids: CASSSRFRGGEQYF. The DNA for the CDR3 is TGTGCCAGCAGTTCCCGATTTCGGGGTGGCGAGCAGTACTTC.

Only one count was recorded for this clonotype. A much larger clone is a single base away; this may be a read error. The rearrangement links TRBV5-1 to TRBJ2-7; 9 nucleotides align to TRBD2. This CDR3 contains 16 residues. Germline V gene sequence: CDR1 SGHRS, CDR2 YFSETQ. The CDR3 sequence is CASKGGAAGGRYEEYF. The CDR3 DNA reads TGCGCCAGCAAAGGAGGGGCAGCGGGAGGAAGGTACGAGGAGTACTTC.

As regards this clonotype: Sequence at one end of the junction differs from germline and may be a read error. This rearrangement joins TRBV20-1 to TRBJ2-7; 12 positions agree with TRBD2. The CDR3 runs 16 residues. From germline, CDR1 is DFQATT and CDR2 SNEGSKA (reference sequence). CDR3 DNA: TGCTGTGCCGATAGGCGGACTAGCGGGAATCCCTACGAGCAGTACTTC. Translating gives CCADRRTSGNPYEQYF.

DNA of the CDR3: TGCAGTGCTAGGTGGTCGGGACTCAGTAATTCACCCCTCCACTTT. Its translation is CSARWSGLSNSPLHF. This chain joins TRBV20-1 and TRBJ1-6, with D perhaps matching TRBD1 (5 bases). CDR3 length: 15 residues. Trimming shortened V by 3 bases and J by 6 bases, and 15 bases separated the two germline ends. From germline, CDR1 is DFQATT and CDR2 SNEGSKA (reference sequence).

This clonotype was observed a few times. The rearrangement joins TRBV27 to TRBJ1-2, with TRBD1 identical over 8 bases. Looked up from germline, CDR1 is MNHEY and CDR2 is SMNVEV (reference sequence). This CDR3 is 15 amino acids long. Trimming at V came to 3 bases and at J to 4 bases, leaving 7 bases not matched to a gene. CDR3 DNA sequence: TGTGCCAGCAGTTTTAGGCCAGGGGGCTTCTATGGCTACACCTTC. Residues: CASSFRPGGFYGYTF.

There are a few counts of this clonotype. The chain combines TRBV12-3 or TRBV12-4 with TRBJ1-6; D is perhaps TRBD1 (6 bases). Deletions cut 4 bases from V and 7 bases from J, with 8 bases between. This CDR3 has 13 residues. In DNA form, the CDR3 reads TGTGCCAGCAGTTCCCAGGGGAATTCACCCCTCCACTTT. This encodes CASSSQGNSPLHF.

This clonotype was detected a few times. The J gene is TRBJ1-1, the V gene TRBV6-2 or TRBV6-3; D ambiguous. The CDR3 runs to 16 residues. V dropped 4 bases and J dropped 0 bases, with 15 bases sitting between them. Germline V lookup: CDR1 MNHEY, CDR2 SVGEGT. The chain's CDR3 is CASSSTNVGVNTEAFF. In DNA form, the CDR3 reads TGTGCCAGCAGTTCGACCAACGTTGGGGTGAACACTGAAGCTTTCTTT.